Listed below are T cell receptor beta chains from one sample, sequenced in a study of blood T cell repertoires in COVID-19. TCRdb's table, derived via immunoSEQ multiplex PCR, lists solely in-frame clones and lacks some. The table shows about 400,000 clones, with roughly 90% occurring only once. Material for sequencing was PBMCs or T cells enriched from blood (not recorded which). These receptors all stem from a woman under 40 who had recovered from COVID-19. Each CDR3 is given without its conserved first and last residue. A D gene is named only where the DNA matches it firmly.

V gene	J gene	CDR3 length	D gene	CDR3 protein
TRBV30	TRBJ1-1	11	.	AWNRESNTEAF
TRBV9	TRBJ2-5	13	TRBD1	ASSASGTEQETQY
TRBV2	TRBJ2-3	12	TRBD1	ASRPGQATDTQY
TRBV7-2	TRBJ1-5	14	.	ASSLIGSYSNQPQH
TRBV2	TRBJ1-2	10	TRBD1	AISQGAVGYT
TRBV4-3	TRBJ1-3	11	.	ASSLKGGDTIY
TRBV18	TRBJ2-5	10	.	ASSPTLETQY
TRBV28	TRBJ1-2	12	.	ASTPVRGFYGYT
TRBV18	TRBJ1-3	20	TRBD1	ASSPLPHPGTGGRASGNTIY
TRBV24-1	TRBJ2-3	14	.	ATSDLARSHPDTQY
TRBV6-5	TRBJ1-4	13	.	ASSYSTRANEKLF
TRBV7-6	TRBJ2-5	15	TRBD2	ASSATTSGFQLETQY
TRBV6-2/TRBV6-3	TRBJ1-2	11	.	ASSLMRVEGYT
TRBV7-9	TRBJ1-3	14	.	ASSQSGGTSGNTIY
TRBV7-8	TRBJ2-2	12	.	ASSLISNTGELF
TRBV30	TRBJ1-1	12	.	AWSGQGSNTEAF
TRBV7-2	TRBJ2-5	13	TRBD1	ASSPRTGPTETQY
TRBV5-4	TRBJ1-6	14	.	ASSLSGGRDRSPLH
TRBV24-1	TRBJ2-2	11	.	ATSDPDTGELF
TRBV2	TRBJ1-2	13	TRBD1	ASREGQPLGYGYT
TRBV5-1	TRBJ1-5	12	TRBD1	ASSLGTGGQPQH
TRBV5-5	TRBJ1-6	15	TRBD1	ASRRGQVLSYNSPLH
TRBV29-1	TRBJ1-1	10	.	SVSGLATEAF
TRBV11-1	TRBJ1-4	14	TRBD1	ASSLANRGTNEKLF
TRBV7-9	TRBJ2-1	13	TRBD2	ASSYSGGLYNEQF
TRBV6-5	TRBJ2-1	11	TRBD1	ASKMTGANEQF
TRBV5-1	TRBJ2-3	17	TRBD2	ASSAGLAGGSFFTDTQY
TRBV18	TRBJ2-1	17	TRBD2	ASSPLGLAGGPIWFEQF
TRBV7-9	TRBJ1-2	13	.	ASRPQGTPDYGYT
TRBV30	TRBJ1-4	14	TRBD1	AMTEDRHSTNEKLF
TRBV19	TRBJ1-5	13	TRBD1	ASSTTGLRNQPQH
TRBV12-5	TRBJ2-7	13	TRBD1	ASGPGTGVSYEQY
TRBV19	TRBJ2-5	14	TRBD2	ASSMTSLPQEETQY
TRBV7-9	TRBJ1-2	11	TRBD1	ASGTGEDYGYT
TRBV24-1	TRBJ1-5	11	TRBD1	ATSQGVWQPQH
TRBV27	TRBJ2-7	15	TRBD1	ASSVQGPGTGSYEQY
TRBV4-1	TRBJ2-1	13	.	ASSQDPSSYNEQF